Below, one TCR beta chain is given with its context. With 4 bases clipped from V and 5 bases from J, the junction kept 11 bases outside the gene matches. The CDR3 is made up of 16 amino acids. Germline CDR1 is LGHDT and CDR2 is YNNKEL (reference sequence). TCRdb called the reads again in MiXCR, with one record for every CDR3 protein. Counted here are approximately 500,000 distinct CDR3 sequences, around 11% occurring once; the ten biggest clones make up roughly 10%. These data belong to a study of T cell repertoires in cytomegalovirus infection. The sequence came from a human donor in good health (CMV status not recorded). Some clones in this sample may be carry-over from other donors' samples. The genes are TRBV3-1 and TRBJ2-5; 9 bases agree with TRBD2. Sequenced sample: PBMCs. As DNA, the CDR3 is TGTGCCAGCAGCCCGCACTTGCGGGGGGGGGTGGAGACCCAGTACTTC. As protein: CASSPHLRGGVETQYF.